This is a list of T cell receptor beta chains from one sample in a study of cytomegalovirus exposure and HLA in healthy donors. The data were produced by immunoSEQ multiplex PCR, yet TCRdb's version contains in-frame clones alone and is incomplete. The sample yields approximately 120,000 clones, roughly 80% seen once. Source material: PBMCs. These TCRs come from a man younger than 35 in good health and CMV-seropositive. The CDR3 runs from the conserved cysteine through the conserved F or W. The D gene is left open where the match is weak. Where a row states a size, it is once, few, many or the class of an expanded clone; other rows omit it.

V gene: TRBV10-3
D gene: TRBD1
J gene: TRBJ2-7
clone size: -
CDR3 protein: CAISGLGQGARYEQYF
CDR3 DNA: TGTGCCATCAGTGGACTTGGCCAGGGGGCACGTTACGAGCAGTACTTC

V gene: TRBV6-5
D gene: TRBD1
J gene: TRBJ2-2
clone size: -
CDR3 protein: CASLPGQGFPGELFF
CDR3 DNA: TGTGCCAGCTTACCGGGACAGGGTTTTCCTGGGGAGCTGTTTTTT

V gene: TRBV4-1
D gene: -
J gene: TRBJ2-3
clone size: few
CDR3 protein: CASSQDPQSSDTQYF
CDR3 DNA: TGCGCCAGCAGCCAAGATCCACAGAGTTCAGATACGCAGTATTTT

V gene: TRBV10-2
D gene: TRBD1
J gene: TRBJ2-3
clone size: -
CDR3 protein: CASSEYRQGRTDTQYF
CDR3 DNA: TGCGCCAGCAGTGAGTACAGACAGGGGCGCACAGATACGCAGTATTTT

V gene: TRBV5-5
D gene: -
J gene: TRBJ2-3
clone size: -
CDR3 protein: CASSWDGTDTDTQYF
CDR3 DNA: TGTGCCAGCAGCTGGGACGGGACTGACACAGATACGCAGTATTTT

V gene: TRBV6-6
D gene: -
J gene: TRBJ2-6
clone size: few
CDR3 protein: CASSYVVTGANVLTF
CDR3 DNA: TGTGCCAGCAGTTACGTAGTTACTGGGGCCAACGTCCTGACTTTC

V gene: TRBV4-3
D gene: -
J gene: TRBJ2-1
clone size: -
CDR3 protein: CASSQDQERYNEQFF
CDR3 DNA: TGCGCCAGCAGCCAGGACCAGGAGCGGTACAATGAGCAGTTCTTC

V gene: TRBV6-5
D gene: -
J gene: TRBJ1-2
clone size: -
CDR3 protein: CASSPGIPYGYTF
CDR3 DNA: TGTGCCAGCAGCCCCGGGATTCCCTATGGCTACACCTTC

V gene: TRBV10-2
D gene: TRBD1
J gene: TRBJ1-5
clone size: -
CDR3 protein: CASSEVTGASNQPQHF
CDR3 DNA: TGCGCCAGCAGTGAGGTAACAGGGGCTAGCAATCAGCCCCAGCATTTT

V gene: TRBV19
D gene: -
J gene: TRBJ1-1
clone size: few
CDR3 protein: CASSLMMDSLNTEAFF
CDR3 DNA: TGTGCCAGTAGTCTCATGATGGACAGTTTGAACACTGAAGCTTTCTTT

V gene: TRBV27
D gene: TRBD1
J gene: TRBJ1-6
clone size: -
CDR3 protein: CASSPWTGEDSPLHF
CDR3 DNA: TGTGCCAGCAGTCCATGGACAGGGGAGGATTCACCCCTCCACTTT

V gene: TRBV6-1
D gene: -
J gene: TRBJ1-3
clone size: -
CDR3 protein: CAGRQDPGNTIYF
CDR3 DNA: TGTGCCGGTAGACAGGACCCTGGAAACACCATATATTTT

V gene: TRBV18
D gene: -
J gene: TRBJ2-3
clone size: few
CDR3 protein: CASSPYSTDTQYF
CDR3 DNA: TGTGCCAGCTCACCCTACAGCACAGATACGCAGTATTTT

V gene: TRBV4-3
D gene: TRBD2
J gene: TRBJ2-7
clone size: -
CDR3 protein: CASSQARVGGSYEQYF
CDR3 DNA: TGCGCCAGCAGCCAAGCACGAGTCGGCGGGAGCTACGAGCAGTACTTC

V gene: TRBV6-5
D gene: -
J gene: TRBJ1-2
clone size: -
CDR3 protein: CASSYIGRQESYGYTF
CDR3 DNA: TGTGCCAGCAGTTACATCGGGCGACAGGAAAGCTATGGCTACACCTTC

V gene: TRBV18
D gene: -
J gene: TRBJ2-4
clone size: -
CDR3 protein: CASSPRDSNIQYF
CDR3 DNA: TGTGCCAGCTCACCGCGGGACTCGAACATTCAGTACTTC

V gene: TRBV5-1
D gene: TRBD1
J gene: TRBJ2-7
clone size: -
CDR3 protein: CASSLAGTGNEQYF
CDR3 DNA: TGCGCCAGCAGCTTGGCGGGGACAGGGAACGAGCAGTACTTC

V gene: TRBV9
D gene: -
J gene: TRBJ2-7
clone size: -
CDR3 protein: CASSVVSGSYEQYF
CDR3 DNA: TGTGCCAGCAGCGTAGTATCCGGGTCCTACGAGCAGTACTTC

V gene: TRBV27
D gene: TRBD2
J gene: TRBJ2-3
clone size: -
CDR3 protein: CASSRLAGGPTDTQYF
CDR3 DNA: TGTGCCAGCAGTCGACTAGCGGGAGGCCCCACAGATACGCAGTATTTT

V gene: TRBV6-5
D gene: TRBD1
J gene: TRBJ1-2
clone size: -
CDR3 protein: CATTVGQGDGYTF
CDR3 DNA: TGTGCCACCACAGTGGGACAGGGAGATGGCTACACCTTC

V gene: TRBV5-4
D gene: -
J gene: TRBJ2-1
clone size: -
CDR3 protein: CASSAIDRNYNEQFF
CDR3 DNA: TGTGCCAGCAGCGCTATCGACAGGAACTACAATGAGCAGTTCTTC

V gene: TRBV19
D gene: -
J gene: TRBJ2-1
clone size: -
CDR3 protein: CASNHGGPGGQFF
CDR3 DNA: TGTGCCAGTAATCATGGGGGGCCGGGGGGGCAGTTCTTC

V gene: TRBV6-1
D gene: -
J gene: TRBJ2-2
clone size: few
CDR3 protein: CASFGGGELFF
CDR3 DNA: TGTGCCAGCTTTGGCGGAGGGGAGCTGTTTTTT

V gene: TRBV5-6
D gene: TRBD1
J gene: TRBJ1-5
clone size: -
CDR3 protein: CASSLGGPILRGNQPQHF
CDR3 DNA: TGTGCCAGCAGCTTAGGGGGCCCCATCCTTCGTGGCAATCAGCCCCAGCATTTT

V gene: TRBV19
D gene: TRBD1
J gene: TRBJ1-5
clone size: -
CDR3 protein: CASSMGQGASYSNQPQHF
CDR3 DNA: TGTGCCAGTAGTATGGGACAGGGGGCCTCTTATAGCAATCAGCCCCAGCATTTT

V gene: TRBV2
D gene: -
J gene: TRBJ2-1
clone size: -
CDR3 protein: CATGGAVSYNEQFF
CDR3 DNA: TGTGCCACTGGGGGGGCAGTCTCCTACAATGAGCAGTTCTTC

V gene: TRBV30
D gene: -
J gene: TRBJ2-1
clone size: -
CDR3 protein: CAWMFGVRNEQFF
CDR3 DNA: TGTGCCTGGATGTTCGGGGTGCGGAATGAGCAGTTCTTC

V gene: TRBV18
D gene: TRBD1
J gene: TRBJ1-2
clone size: -
CDR3 protein: CASSPSGTGRYGYTF
CDR3 DNA: TGTGCCAGCTCACCATCCGGGACAGGGAGGTATGGCTACACCTTC

V gene: TRBV18
D gene: -
J gene: TRBJ2-7
clone size: -
CDR3 protein: CASSLLSQDEQYF
CDR3 DNA: TGTGCCAGCTCACTACTCTCCCAGGACGAGCAGTACTTC

V gene: TRBV6-5
D gene: TRBD2
J gene: TRBJ2-3
clone size: -
CDR3 protein: CASSYSVLAGVDTQYF
CDR3 DNA: TGTGCCAGCAGTTACTCGGTACTAGCGGGGGTAGATACGCAGTATTTT

V gene: TRBV6-5
D gene: -
J gene: TRBJ2-2
clone size: -
CDR3 protein: CASSYSSVGELFF
CDR3 DNA: TGTGCCAGCAGTTACTCGAGCGTGGGGGAGCTGTTTTTT

V gene: TRBV7-9
D gene: TRBD2
J gene: TRBJ2-3
clone size: once
CDR3 protein: CASSATSGETDTQYF
CDR3 DNA: TGTGCCAGCAGCGCGACTAGCGGGGAAACAGATACGCAGTATTTT

V gene: TRBV2
D gene: TRBD2
J gene: TRBJ2-4
clone size: once
CDR3 protein: CASSFEGGVKNIQYF
CDR3 DNA: TGTGCCAGCAGTTTCGAGGGAGGGGTCAAAAACATTCAGTACTTC

V gene: TRBV29-1
D gene: TRBD2
J gene: TRBJ2-7
clone size: -
CDR3 protein: CSVKLPGTSGFYEQYF
CDR3 DNA: TGCAGCGTAAAATTGCCCGGGACTAGCGGTTTCTACGAGCAGTACTTC

V gene: TRBV21-1
D gene: -
J gene: TRBJ2-2
clone size: -
CDR3 protein: CASSQSGQGPTNTGELFF
CDR3 DNA: TGTGCCAGCAGTCAGTCGGGACAGGGGCCTACGAACACCGGGGAGCTGTTTTTT

V gene: TRBV19
D gene: -
J gene: TRBJ1-1
clone size: -
CDR3 protein: CASSVNTEAFF
CDR3 DNA: TGTGCCAGTTCGGTGAACACTGAAGCTTTCTTT

V gene: TRBV5-4
D gene: -
J gene: TRBJ1-3
clone size: -
CDR3 protein: CASSRTVDSGNTIYF
CDR3 DNA: TGTGCCAGCAGCAGGACAGTCGACTCTGGAAACACCATATATTTT

V gene: TRBV9
D gene: TRBD2
J gene: TRBJ2-7
clone size: -
CDR3 protein: CASSVGAPGRDYSYEQYF
CDR3 DNA: TGTGCCAGCAGCGTAGGAGCGCCAGGGAGGGACTACTCCTACGAGCAGTACTTC

V gene: TRBV27
D gene: -
J gene: TRBJ2-7
clone size: -
CDR3 protein: CASSDGTGLAYEQYF
CDR3 DNA: TGTGCCAGCAGTGATGGGACAGGACTAGCCTACGAGCAGTACTTC

V gene: TRBV20-1
D gene: -
J gene: TRBJ2-3
clone size: -
CDR3 protein: CSALTTDTQYF
CDR3 DNA: TGCAGTGCCCTTACTACAGATACGCAGTATTTT

V gene: TRBV30
D gene: -
J gene: TRBJ2-7
clone size: -
CDR3 protein: CAWSEDYEQYF
CDR3 DNA: TGTGCCTGGAGCGAGGACTACGAGCAGTACTTC

V gene: TRBV5-1
D gene: TRBD1
J gene: TRBJ2-6
clone size: -
CDR3 protein: CASSRTGDRLRANVLTF
CDR3 DNA: TGCGCCAGCAGCCGGACAGGTGACCGCTTAAGGGCCAACGTCCTGACTTTC

V gene: TRBV6-6
D gene: -
J gene: TRBJ2-3
clone size: -
CDR3 protein: CASTHGVEVGTDTQYF
CDR3 DNA: TGTGCCAGCACCCACGGGGTTGAGGTGGGCACAGATACGCAGTATTTT

V gene: TRBV6-1
D gene: TRBD1
J gene: TRBJ2-7
clone size: -
CDR3 protein: CASTQGAYEQYF
CDR3 DNA: TGTGCCAGCACGCAGGGGGCCTACGAGCAGTACTTC

V gene: TRBV29-1
D gene: TRBD2
J gene: TRBJ2-1
clone size: -
CDR3 protein: CSVNSGIGSYNEQFF
CDR3 DNA: TGCAGCGTTAATAGCGGGATTGGGTCCTACAATGAGCAGTTCTTC

V gene: TRBV12-5
D gene: TRBD2
J gene: TRBJ2-1
clone size: -
CDR3 protein: CASGLGSGRVHNEQFF
CDR3 DNA: TGTGCTAGTGGTTTGGGGAGCGGGAGGGTACACAATGAGCAGTTCTTC

V gene: TRBV11-1
D gene: TRBD1
J gene: TRBJ1-2
clone size: -
CDR3 protein: CASSLRQGLDGYTF
CDR3 DNA: TGTGCCAGCAGCCTCAGACAGGGATTGGATGGCTACACCTTC

V gene: TRBV7-6
D gene: TRBD1
J gene: TRBJ1-1
clone size: few
CDR3 protein: CASSSQQGMNTEAFF
CDR3 DNA: TGTGCCAGCAGCTCCCAACAGGGGATGAACACTGAAGCTTTCTTT

V gene: TRBV7-8
D gene: -
J gene: TRBJ2-1
clone size: -
CDR3 protein: CASSLASGSSYNEQFF
CDR3 DNA: TGTGCCAGCAGCTTAGCTTCGGGGAGCTCCTACAATGAGCAGTTCTTC

V gene: TRBV7-2
D gene: TRBD1
J gene: TRBJ1-1
clone size: -
CDR3 protein: CASSLGGTGTGGIPFF
CDR3 DNA: TGTGCCAGCAGCTTGGGGGGGACCGGGACAGGGGGCATTCCTTTCTTT

V gene: TRBV4-3
D gene: -
J gene: TRBJ1-2
clone size: -
CDR3 protein: CASSQGTRGYSYTF
CDR3 DNA: TGCGCCAGCAGCCAAGGTACCCGAGGATATAGCTACACCTTC

V gene: TRBV7-6
D gene: TRBD1
J gene: TRBJ2-7
clone size: -
CDR3 protein: CASSLVSGGDYEQYF
CDR3 DNA: TGTGCCAGCAGCTTAGTGTCAGGGGGCGACTACGAGCAGTACTTC

V gene: TRBV7-9
D gene: TRBD1
J gene: TRBJ2-7
clone size: -
CDR3 protein: CSSSQTGIEQYF
CDR3 DNA: TGTTCCAGCAGCCAGACAGGGATCGAGCAGTACTTC